Listed below are T cell receptor beta chains from one sample, sequenced in a study of regulatory T cells in long-lasting Graves disease. Using its own MiXCR run on the multiplex PCR reads, TCRdb lists one record per CDR3 protein. The sample has roughly 440,000 distinct CDR3 sequences, less than 20% seen once. These sequences were also reported in another study, on T cells in Graves' hyperthyroidism and ophthalmopathy.

The source was peripheral blood mononuclear cells (PBMCs), collected at new diagnosis, from a patient treated with antithyroid drugs. The source of these receptors is a woman aged 18-29 years with Graves disease. Each CDR3 is given with its conserved first and last residue. The order of the fields is D gene, V gene, CDR3 length, clone size, J gene, CDR3 DNA, CDR3 protein. The D gene is left open where the match is weak. Some rows mark clone size as missing; the rest say once, few, many or name a class of expanded clone.

TRBD2	TRBV7-2	16	many	TRBJ2-7	TGTGCCAGCAGCTTAGCAGGTCTAGCGGGTATGGGAGAGCAGTACTTC	CASSLAGLAGMGEQYF
-	TRBV24-1	13	many	TRBJ2-7	TGTGCCACCAGTGACCCCCCCCTTCGCGAGCAGTACTTC	CATSDPPLREQYF
-	TRBV15	17	few	TRBJ1-6	TGTGCCACCCGACAGTCGCGGGGGCAAATTGAGAATTCACCCCTCCACTTT	CATRQSRGQIENSPLHF
-	TRBV10-3	14	-	TRBJ1-5	TGTGCCATCAGTTTAGCAGGGGGCAATCAGCCCCAGCATTTT	CAISLAGGNQPQHF
TRBD1	TRBV19	16	-	TRBJ1-5	TGTGCCAGTAGTATTTTCGGACAGGGGCCAAATCAGCCCCAGCATTTT	CASSIFGQGPNQPQHF
TRBD2	TRBV7-9	17	-	TRBJ2-7	TGTGCCAGCAGTTCCGGGGCTAGCGGGCCCTACTCCTACGAGCAGTACTTC	CASSSGASGPYSYEQYF
TRBD2	TRBV7-2	18	-	TRBJ2-1	TGTGCCAGCAGCTTAGAGCGAGCGGGAGGAGGGACCCACAATGAGCAGTTCTTC	CASSLERAGGGTHNEQFF
-	TRBV10-2	17	-	TRBJ1-5	TGCGCCAGCAGTGAGCCCGGTTGGGGGGGTAGCAATCAGCCCCAGCATTTT	CASSEPGWGGSNQPQHF
TRBD2	TRBV28	13	many	TRBJ2-7	TGTGCCAGCAGGGGGGGGTTGTCCTACGAGCAGTACTTC	CASRGGLSYEQYF
TRBD2	TRBV29-1	12	-	TRBJ2-2	TGCACATATAGGGAGGGAGCCGGGGAGCTGTTTTTT	CTYREGAGELFF
TRBD2	TRBV6-4	15	-	TRBJ2-1	TGTGCCAGCATTCGCAGCGGGAGGGGGAACAATGAGCAGTTCTTC	CASIRSGRGNNEQFF
TRBD2	TRBV9	14	few	TRBJ2-1	TGTGCCAGCAGCGTCGGCGGGAGAAGCTTTGGGCAGTTCTTC	CASSVGGRSFGQFF
-	TRBV20-1	15	-	TRBJ1-5	TGCAGTGCTAGGTATTTGAACCTAGAGAATCAGCCCCAGCATTTT	CSARYLNLENQPQHF
TRBD2	TRBV28	13	few	TRBJ2-2	TGTGCCAGCAGAGCGGGAGCGGACGGGGAGCTGTTTTTT	CASRAGADGELFF
-	TRBV6-1	14	many	TRBJ2-7	TGTGCCAGCAGGGTCCGGGGCCCGCCAAACGAGCAGTACTTC	CASRVRGPPNEQYF
TRBD1	TRBV29-1	13	few	TRBJ2-6	TGCAGCGCCACAGGGGTCGGGGCCAACGTCCTGACTTTC	CSATGVGANVLTF
-	TRBV29-1	12	many	TRBJ1-1	TGCAGCGTTGATCGGAGTAGCACTGAAGCTTTCTTT	CSVDRSSTEAFF
-	TRBV28	18	many	TRBJ2-4	TGTGCCAGCAGTTCCCCCACTGGGCGGCCGATAGCCAAAAACATTCAGTACTTC	CASSSPTGRPIAKNIQYF
TRBD2	TRBV20-1	14	many	TRBJ2-1	TGCAGTGCTCATGGACTAGCGGGGAAGGATGAGCAGTTCTTC	CSAHGLAGKDEQFF
TRBD1	TRBV6-1	15	many	TRBJ1-1	TGTGCCAGCAGGGGACAGAAGGGGTTTAGCACTGAAGCTTTCTTT	CASRGQKGFSTEAFF
TRBD1	TRBV2	14	-	TRBJ1-5	TGTGCCACCTCCGGGACAGGGAGCAATCAGCCCCAGCATTTT	CATSGTGSNQPQHF
-	TRBV19	13	few	TRBJ1-4	TGTGCCAGTAAGGGCATGGGCAATGAAAAACTGTTTTTT	CASKGMGNEKLFF
-	TRBV5-1	16	many	TRBJ2-7	TGCGCCAGCAGCTTGGTCCTAGGAGGGCCCCCCTACGAGCAGTACTTC	CASSLVLGGPPYEQYF
TRBD2	TRBV7-9	18	-	TRBJ2-1	TGTGCCAGCACCTTAGTGAGGGTATTAGCGGGTATCTACAATGAGCAGTTCTTC	CASTLVRVLAGIYNEQFF
TRBD1	TRBV9	17	-	TRBJ2-2	TGTGCCAGCAGCGTAGATTCGGGACAGGGTTTCCCCGGGGAGCTGTTTTTT	CASSVDSGQGFPGELFF
-	TRBV29-1	13	many	TRBJ1-1	TGCAGCGCCTCGGACAGATTGGGCACTGAAGCTTTCTTT	CSASDRLGTEAFF
TRBD2	TRBV24-1	14	many	TRBJ2-1	TGTGCCACCAGTGATCCGGGGACTAGCGGCGAGCAGTTCTTC	CATSDPGTSGEQFF
-	TRBV28	12	few	TRBJ2-1	TGTGCCAGCAACGGGGGAATCCATGAGCAGTTCTTC	CASNGGIHEQFF
-	TRBV20-1	10	many	TRBJ2-7	TGCAGTGCTAGAGTGTACGAGCAGTACTTC	CSARVYEQYF
-	TRBV10-1	14	many	TRBJ1-1	TGCGCCAGCAGTGATAGTCAGGGGAACACTGAAGCTTTCTTT	CASSDSQGNTEAFF
-	TRBV18	15	many	TRBJ2-7	TGTGCCAGCTCACCACCGCGGCAGGGTACGGGCGAGCAGTACTTC	CASSPPRQGTGEQYF
TRBD2	TRBV12-3/TRBV12-4	15	many	TRBJ2-2	TGTGCCAGCAGAGGACTAGCGGGACGGTTAGGGGAGCTGTTTTTT	CASRGLAGRLGELFF
-	TRBV20-1	13	many	TRBJ1-4	TGCAGTGCTCCCCGCTCAACTAATGAAAAACTGTTTTTT	CSAPRSTNEKLFF
-	TRBV20-1	14	-	TRBJ1-2	TGCAGTGCTAGAGAGACGAAGATGCTCTATGGCTACACCTTC	CSARETKMLYGYTF
TRBD2	TRBV11-3	17	few	TRBJ2-1	TGTGCCAGCAGCTTAGGGGGACTAGCGGGCTTCTACAATGAGCAGTTCTTC	CASSLGGLAGFYNEQFF
TRBD2	TRBV18	16	many	TRBJ2-3	TGTGCCAGCTCACCATCCAGCGGGAGTCCCCCAGATACGCAGTATTTT	CASSPSSGSPPDTQYF
TRBD1	TRBV20-1	14	many	TRBJ2-4	TGCAGTGCTCCCAGACAGGGGACGGGGAACATTCAGTACTTC	CSAPRQGTGNIQYF
TRBD2	TRBV12-3/TRBV12-4	16	-	TRBJ2-7	TGTGCCAGCAGTCCCCGACTAGCGGGCCCAACCTACGAGCAGTACTTC	CASSPRLAGPTYEQYF
-	TRBV7-2	14	-	TRBJ2-1	TGTGCCACCTCGGTGGGGAAAGGCTACAATGAGCAGTTCTTC	CATSVGKGYNEQFF
-	TRBV5-4	14	few	TRBJ1-1	TGTGCCAGCAGCTTGGCGTGGGGGAACACTGAAGCTTTCTTT	CASSLAWGNTEAFF
-	TRBV30	15	many	TRBJ1-1	TGTGCCTGGAGTGTATCAAAGCGGGGATACACTGAAGCTTTCTTT	CAWSVSKRGYTEAFF
TRBD2	TRBV20-1	15	few	TRBJ2-3	TGCAGTGCTAGAGATATAGCGGGAGGCACAGATACGCAGTATTTT	CSARDIAGGTDTQYF